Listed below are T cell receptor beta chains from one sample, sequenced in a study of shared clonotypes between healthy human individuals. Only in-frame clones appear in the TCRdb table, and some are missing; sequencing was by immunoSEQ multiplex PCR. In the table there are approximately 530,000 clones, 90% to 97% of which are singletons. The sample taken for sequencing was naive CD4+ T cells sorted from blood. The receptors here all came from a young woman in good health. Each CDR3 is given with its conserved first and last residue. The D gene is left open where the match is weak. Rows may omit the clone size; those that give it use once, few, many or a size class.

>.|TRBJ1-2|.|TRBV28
CASSTPGHDYGYTF
TGTGCCAGCAGTACTCCGGGACATGACTATGGCTACACCTTC
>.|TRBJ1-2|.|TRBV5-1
CASSLDNPAGYTF
TGCGCCAGCAGCCTTGACAACCCGGCAGGCTACACCTTC
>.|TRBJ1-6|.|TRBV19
CASGIPQGRSPLHF
TGTGCCAGTGGTATACCCCAGGGGAGGTCACCCCTCCACTTT
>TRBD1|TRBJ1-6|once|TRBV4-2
CASSQVKTGFPSAPLHF
TGTGCCAGCAGCCAAGTCAAGACAGGGTTTCCTTCGGCACCCCTCCACTTT
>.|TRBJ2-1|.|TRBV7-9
CASSSSSEQFF
TGTGCCAGCAGCAGTAGTAGTGAGCAGTTCTTC
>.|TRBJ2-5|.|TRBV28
CASSLAGETQYF
TGTGCCAGCAGTTTAGCGGGAGAGACCCAGTACTTC
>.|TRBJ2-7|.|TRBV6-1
CASSSTGYEQYF
TGTGCCAGCAGTTCGACAGGCTACGAGCAGTACTTC
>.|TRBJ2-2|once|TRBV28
CAIQPTADLSTGELFF
TGTGCCATACAACCTACAGCGGACCTCAGCACCGGGGAGCTGTTTTTT
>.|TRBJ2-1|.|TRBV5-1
CASRKLGEEGNEQFF
TGCGCCAGTCGAAAGCTTGGCGAAGAAGGGAATGAGCAGTTCTTC
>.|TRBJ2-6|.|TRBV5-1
CASSPGVRGISDSSGANVLTF
TGCGCCAGCAGCCCGGGCGTTAGGGGGATATCAGACAGCTCTGGGGCCAACGTCCTGACTTTC
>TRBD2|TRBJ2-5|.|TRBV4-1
CASSQDGRLAGGPETQYF
TGCGCCAGCAGCCAAGATGGGAGACTAGCGGGAGGCCCAGAGACCCAGTACTTC
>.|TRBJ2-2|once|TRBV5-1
CASSPDGMNTGELFF
TGCGCCAGCAGCCCGGACGGTATGAACACCGGGGAGCTGTTTTTT
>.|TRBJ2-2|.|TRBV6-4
CASSDARGDPGELFF
TGTGCCAGCAGTGACGCCAGGGGGGACCCCGGGGAGCTGTTTTTT
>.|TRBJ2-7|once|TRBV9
CASSEMGSSSYEQYF
TGTGCCAGCAGCGAGATGGGCAGCAGCTCCTACGAGCAGTACTTC
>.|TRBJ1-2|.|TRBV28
CASSLSLVWYGYTF
TGTGCCAGCAGTCTCTCCCTGGTCTGGTATGGCTACACCTTC
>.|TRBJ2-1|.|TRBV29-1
CSVRASSYNEQFF
TGCAGCGTTAGAGCAAGCTCCTACAATGAGCAGTTCTTC
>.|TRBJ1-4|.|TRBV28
CASAGAPNEKLFF
TGTGCCAGCGCAGGGGCTCCTAATGAAAAACTGTTTTTT
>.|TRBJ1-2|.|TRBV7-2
CASSLQPRDPRYGYTF
TGTGCCAGCAGCCTCCAGCCGCGGGACCCTAGGTATGGCTACACCTTC
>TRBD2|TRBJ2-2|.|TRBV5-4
CASSGLAGDNTGELFF
TGTGCCAGCAGCGGACTAGCGGGAGACAACACCGGGGAGCTGTTTTTT
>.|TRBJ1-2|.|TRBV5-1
CASSLEGRGYGYTF
TGCGCCAGCAGCTTGGAAGGAAGGGGGTATGGCTACACCTTC
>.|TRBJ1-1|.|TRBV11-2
CASSSWTVMNTEAFF
TGTGCCAGCAGCTCATGGACAGTTATGAACACTGAAGCTTTCTTT
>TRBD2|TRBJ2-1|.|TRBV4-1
CASSQGGLAGGLGGEQFF
TGCGCCAGCAGCCAAGGGGGACTAGCGGGAGGGCTTGGTGGGGAGCAGTTCTTC
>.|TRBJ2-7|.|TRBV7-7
CASSPGGTTASYEQYF
TGTGCCAGCAGCCCCGGCGGGACAACCGCCTCCTACGAGCAGTACTTC